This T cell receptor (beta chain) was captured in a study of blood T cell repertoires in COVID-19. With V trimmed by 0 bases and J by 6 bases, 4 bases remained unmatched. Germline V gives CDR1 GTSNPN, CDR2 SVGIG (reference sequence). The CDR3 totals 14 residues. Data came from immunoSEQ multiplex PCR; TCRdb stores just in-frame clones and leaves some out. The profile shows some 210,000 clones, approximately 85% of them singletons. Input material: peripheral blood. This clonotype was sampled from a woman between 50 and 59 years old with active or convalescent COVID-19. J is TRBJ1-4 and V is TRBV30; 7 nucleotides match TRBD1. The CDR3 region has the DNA TGTGCCTGGAGTGTAGGAACAGGGGATGAAAAACTGTTTTTT. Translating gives CAWSVGTGDEKLFF.